The TCR beta chain under discussion was sequenced for a study of T cell clonotyping in hematopoietic cell transplantation. Study results and limitations: After transplant, recipient diversity fell while pathologically expanded clonotypes grew through day 180. CD4 and CD8 repertoire contributions could not be separated without sorting. Few recipient clonotypes overlapped donors; over 97% were de novo at given depth.

This clone was counted a few times. Its target is not known. Libraries were prepared by immunoSEQ multiplex PCR; TCRdb keeps only in-frame clonotypes and omits some of them. This sample has about 16,000 clones, with approximately 85% found just once. Specimen: peripheral blood mononuclear cells. The source is a middle-aged woman in good health. Some clones in this sample may be carry-over from other donors' samples.

For the CDR3, the DNA is TGTGCCAGCAGCTTAGACTCACTAAGGAACACTGAAGCTTTCTTT. The encoded protein is CASSLDSLRNTEAFF. V is TRBV5-6 and J is TRBJ1-1; D is undetermined. The germline CDR1 and CDR2 sequences are SGHDT and YYEEEE. V gave up 2 bases and J gave up 1 base, with 12 bases separating them. The CDR3 contains 15 residues.